This record looks at one T cell receptor (beta chain) sequence and its context. This table comes from immunoSEQ multiplex PCR, and its TCRdb copy is limited to in-frame clones, with some not included. The repertoire holds some 240,000 clones, roughly 87% seen once, with approximately 5% in the top ten. Trimming cost V 2 bases and J 7 bases; bases outside gene matches: 4. The CDR3 loop spans 15 amino acids. Germline-derived CDR1 and CDR2 are SEHNR and FQNEAQ (reference sequence). These data belong to a study of blood T cell repertoires in COVID-19. Overall study context: T cells, B-cell-depleted T cells, or PBMCs provided the cDNA or gDNA that served as material.

The sequenced sample consisted of peripheral blood. The chain is built from TRBV7-9 and TRBJ1-4; 10 bases match TRBD1. The clonotype was recovered from a middle-aged woman who had recovered from COVID-19. The CDR3 region is CASSLTRDRGEKLFF. In nucleotides, the CDR3 is TGTGCCAGCAGCTTAACCCGGGACAGGGGTGAAAAACTGTTTTTT.